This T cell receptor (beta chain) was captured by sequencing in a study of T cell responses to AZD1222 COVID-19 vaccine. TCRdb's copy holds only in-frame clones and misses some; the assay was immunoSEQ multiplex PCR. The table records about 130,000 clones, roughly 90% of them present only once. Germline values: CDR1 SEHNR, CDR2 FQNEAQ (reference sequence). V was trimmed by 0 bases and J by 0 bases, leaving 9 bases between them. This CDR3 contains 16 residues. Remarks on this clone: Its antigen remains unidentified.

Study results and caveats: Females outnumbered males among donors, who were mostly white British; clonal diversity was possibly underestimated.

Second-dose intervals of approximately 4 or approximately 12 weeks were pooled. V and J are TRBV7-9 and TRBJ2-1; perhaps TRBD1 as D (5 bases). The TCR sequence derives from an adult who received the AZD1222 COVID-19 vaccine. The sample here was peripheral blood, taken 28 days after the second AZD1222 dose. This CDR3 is CASSLAPQGSYNEQFF. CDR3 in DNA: TGTGCCAGCAGCTTAGCCCCTCAGGGCTCCTACAATGAGCAGTTCTTC.